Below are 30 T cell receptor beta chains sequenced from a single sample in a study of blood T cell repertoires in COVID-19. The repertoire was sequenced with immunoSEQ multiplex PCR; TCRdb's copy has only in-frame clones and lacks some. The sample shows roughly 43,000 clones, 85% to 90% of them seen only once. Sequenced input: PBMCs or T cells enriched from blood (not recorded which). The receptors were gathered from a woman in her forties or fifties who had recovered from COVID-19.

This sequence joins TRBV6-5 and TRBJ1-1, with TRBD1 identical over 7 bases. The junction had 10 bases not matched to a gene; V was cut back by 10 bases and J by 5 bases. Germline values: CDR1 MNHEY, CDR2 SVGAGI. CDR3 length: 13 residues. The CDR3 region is CAIQRQGGTEAFF. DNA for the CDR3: TGTGCCATCCAGAGACAGGGCGGGACTGAAGCTTTCTTT.

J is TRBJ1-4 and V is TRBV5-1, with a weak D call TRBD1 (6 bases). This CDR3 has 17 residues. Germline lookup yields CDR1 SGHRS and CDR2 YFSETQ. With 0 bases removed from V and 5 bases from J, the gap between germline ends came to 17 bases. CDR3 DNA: TGCGCCAGCAGCTTGGGCATCGGAACAGGGCGAAATGAAAAACTGTTTTTT. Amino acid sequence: CASSLGIGTGRNEKLFF.

The CDR3 nucleotides are TGTGCCAGCAGTTACTCTGCGGGACCGGGGCGCTCACCCCTCCACTTT. Its translation: CASSYSAGPGRSPLHF. The chain is built from TRBV6-5 and TRBJ1-6; tentatively, D is TRBD1 (5 bases). The CDR3 has 16 residues. Between the trimmed V and J ends, which lost 0 bases and 10 bases, there was a span of 16 bases. Germline loops: CDR1 MNHEY, CDR2 SVGAGI.

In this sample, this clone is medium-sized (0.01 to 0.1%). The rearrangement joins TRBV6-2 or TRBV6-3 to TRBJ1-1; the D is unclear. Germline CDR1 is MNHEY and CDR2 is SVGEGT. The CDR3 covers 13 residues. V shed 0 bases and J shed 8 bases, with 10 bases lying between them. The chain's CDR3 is CASSYSIETEAFF. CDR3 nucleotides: TGTGCCAGCAGTTACTCGATTGAGACAGAAGCTTTCTTT.

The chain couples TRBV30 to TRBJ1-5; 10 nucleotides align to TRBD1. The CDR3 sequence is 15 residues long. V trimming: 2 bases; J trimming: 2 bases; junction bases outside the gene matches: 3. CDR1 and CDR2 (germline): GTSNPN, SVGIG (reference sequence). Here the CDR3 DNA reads TGTGCCTGGAGTCGAGGGACAGGGGGCAATCAGCCCCAGCATTTT. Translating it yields CAWSRGTGGNQPQHF. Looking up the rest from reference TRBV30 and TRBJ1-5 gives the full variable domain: SQTIHQWPATLVQPVGSPLSLECTVEGTSNPNLYWYRQAAGRGLQLLFYSVGIGQISSEVPQNLSASRPQDRQFILSSKKLLLSDSGFYLCAWSRGTGGNQPQHFGDGTRLSIL.

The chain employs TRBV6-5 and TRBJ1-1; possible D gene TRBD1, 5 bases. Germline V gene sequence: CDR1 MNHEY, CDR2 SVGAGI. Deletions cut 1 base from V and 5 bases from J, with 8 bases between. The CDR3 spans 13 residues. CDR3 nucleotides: TGTGCCAGCAGTTACTTGACAGAAACTGAAGCTTTCTTT. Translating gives CASSYLTETEAFF.

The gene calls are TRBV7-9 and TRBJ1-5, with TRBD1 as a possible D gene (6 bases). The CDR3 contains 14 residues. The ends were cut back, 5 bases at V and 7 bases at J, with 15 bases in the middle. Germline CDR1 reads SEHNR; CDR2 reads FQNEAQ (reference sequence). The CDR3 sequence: CASSLTGLRQPQHF. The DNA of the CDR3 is TGTGCCAGCAGCCTTACAGGGCTCAGACAGCCCCAGCATTTT.

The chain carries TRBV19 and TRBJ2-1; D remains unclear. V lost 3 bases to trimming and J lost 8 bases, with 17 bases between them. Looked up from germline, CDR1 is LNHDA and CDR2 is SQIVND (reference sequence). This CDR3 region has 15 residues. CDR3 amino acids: CASSIPISSVYEQFF. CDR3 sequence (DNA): TGTGCCAGTAGTATCCCGATTAGCTCTGTGTATGAGCAGTTCTTC.

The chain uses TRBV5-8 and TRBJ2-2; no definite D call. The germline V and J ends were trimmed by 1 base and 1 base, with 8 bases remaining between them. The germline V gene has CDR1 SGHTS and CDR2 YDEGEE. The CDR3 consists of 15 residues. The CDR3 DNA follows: TGTGCCAGCAGCTTGACTTACAGGAACACCGGGGAGCTGTTTTTT. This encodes CASSLTYRNTGELFF.

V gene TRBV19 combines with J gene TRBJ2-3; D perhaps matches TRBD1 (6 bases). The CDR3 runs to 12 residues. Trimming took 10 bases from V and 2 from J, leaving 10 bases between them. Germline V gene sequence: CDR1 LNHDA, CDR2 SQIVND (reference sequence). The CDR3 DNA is TGTGCCACTAGGGACATCACAGATACGCAGTATTTT. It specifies CATRDITDTQYF.

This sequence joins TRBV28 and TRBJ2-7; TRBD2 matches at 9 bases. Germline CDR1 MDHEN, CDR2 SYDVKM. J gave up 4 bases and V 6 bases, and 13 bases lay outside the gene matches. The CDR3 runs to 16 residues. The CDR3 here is CASRLGLAGEVYEQYF. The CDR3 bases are TGTGCCAGCAGACTGGGCTTAGCGGGAGAGGTTTACGAGCAGTACTTC.

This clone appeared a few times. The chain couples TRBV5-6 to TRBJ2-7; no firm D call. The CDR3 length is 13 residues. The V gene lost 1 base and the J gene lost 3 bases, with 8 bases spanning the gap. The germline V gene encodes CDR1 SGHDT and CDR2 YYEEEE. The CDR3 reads CASSLTHLYEQYF. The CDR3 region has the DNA TGTGCCAGCAGCTTGACACACCTCTACGAGCAGTACTTC.

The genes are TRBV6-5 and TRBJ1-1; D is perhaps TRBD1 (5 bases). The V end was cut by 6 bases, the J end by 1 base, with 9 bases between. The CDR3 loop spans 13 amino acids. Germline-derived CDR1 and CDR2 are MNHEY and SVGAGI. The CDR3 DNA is TGTGCCAGCAGACCTACAGGGAACACTGAAGCTTTCTTT. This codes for CASRPTGNTEAFF.

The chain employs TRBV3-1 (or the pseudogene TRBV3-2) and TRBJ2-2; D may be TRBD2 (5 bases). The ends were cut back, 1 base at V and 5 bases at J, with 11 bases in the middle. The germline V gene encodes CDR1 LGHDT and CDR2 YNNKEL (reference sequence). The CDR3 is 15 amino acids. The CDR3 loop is CASSQVGGGTGELFF. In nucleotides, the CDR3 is TGTGCCAGCAGCCAAGTCGGAGGTGGGACCGGGGAGCTGTTTTTT.

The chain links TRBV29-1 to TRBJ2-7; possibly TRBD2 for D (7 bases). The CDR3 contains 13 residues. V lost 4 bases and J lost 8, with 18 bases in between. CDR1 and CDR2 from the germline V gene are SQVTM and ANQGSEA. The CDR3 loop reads CSVAVTGGAQQYF. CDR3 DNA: TGCAGCGTTGCGGTCACTGGGGGGGCTCAGCAGTACTTC.

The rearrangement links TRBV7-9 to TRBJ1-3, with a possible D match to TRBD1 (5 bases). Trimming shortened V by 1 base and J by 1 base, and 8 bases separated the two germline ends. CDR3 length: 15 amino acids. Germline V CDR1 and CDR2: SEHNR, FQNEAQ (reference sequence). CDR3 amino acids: CASSLGDLSGNTIYF. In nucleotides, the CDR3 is TGTGCCAGCAGCTTAGGGGACTTATCTGGAAACACCATATATTTT.

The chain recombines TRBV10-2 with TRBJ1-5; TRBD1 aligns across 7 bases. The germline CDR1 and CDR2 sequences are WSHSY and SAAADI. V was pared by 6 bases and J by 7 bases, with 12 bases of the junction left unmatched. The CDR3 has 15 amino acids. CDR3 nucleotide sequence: TGCGCCAGCAGAGATGAACAGGGGTCGGGCCAGCCCCAGCATTTT. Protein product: CASRDEQGSGQPQHF.

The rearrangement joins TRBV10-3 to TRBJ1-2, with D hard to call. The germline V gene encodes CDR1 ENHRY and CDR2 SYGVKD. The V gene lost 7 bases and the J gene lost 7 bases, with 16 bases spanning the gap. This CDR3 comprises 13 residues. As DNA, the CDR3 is TGTGCCATCACGAGTTCCCCCGAACTTGGCTACACCTTC. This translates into CAITSSPELGYTF.

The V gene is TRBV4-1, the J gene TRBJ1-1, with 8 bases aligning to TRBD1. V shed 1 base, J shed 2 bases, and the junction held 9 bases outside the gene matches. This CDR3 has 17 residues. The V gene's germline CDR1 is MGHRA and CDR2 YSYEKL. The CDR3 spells CASSQGSLRGLNTEAFF. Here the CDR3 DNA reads TGCGCCAGCAGCCAAGGGTCCCTCAGGGGGCTCAACACTGAAGCTTTCTTT.

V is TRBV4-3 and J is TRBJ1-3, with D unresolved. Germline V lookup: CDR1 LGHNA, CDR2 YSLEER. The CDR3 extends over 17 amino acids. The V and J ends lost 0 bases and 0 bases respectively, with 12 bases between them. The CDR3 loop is CASSQEVQALSGNTIYF. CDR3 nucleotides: TGCGCCAGCAGCCAAGAGGTGCAAGCCCTCTCTGGAAACACCATATATTTT.

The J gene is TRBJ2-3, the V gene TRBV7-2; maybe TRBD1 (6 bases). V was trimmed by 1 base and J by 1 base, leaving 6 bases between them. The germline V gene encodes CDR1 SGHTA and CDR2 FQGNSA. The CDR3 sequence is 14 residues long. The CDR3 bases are TGTGCCAGCAGCTTAGGGACAGGCACAGATACGCAGTATTTT. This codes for CASSLGTGTDTQYF. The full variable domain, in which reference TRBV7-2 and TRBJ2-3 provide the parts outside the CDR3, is GAGVSQSPSNKVTEKGKDVELRCDPISGHTALYWYRQSLGQGLEFLIYFQGNSAPDKSGLPSDRFSAERTGGSVSTLTIQRTQQEDSAVYLCASSLGTGTDTQYFGPGTRLTVL.

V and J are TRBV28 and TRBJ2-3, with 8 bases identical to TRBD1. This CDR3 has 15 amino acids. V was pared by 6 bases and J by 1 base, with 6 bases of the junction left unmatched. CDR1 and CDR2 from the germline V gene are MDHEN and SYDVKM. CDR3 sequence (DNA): TGTGCCAGCAGCTTGTTGACAGGGGGCACAGATACGCAGTATTTT. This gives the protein CASSLLTGGTDTQYF.

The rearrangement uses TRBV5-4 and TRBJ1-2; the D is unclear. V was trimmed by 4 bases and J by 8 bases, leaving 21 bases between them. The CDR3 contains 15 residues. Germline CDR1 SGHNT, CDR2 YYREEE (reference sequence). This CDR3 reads CASSPAGVTMVGYTF. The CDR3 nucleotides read TGTGCCAGCAGCCCGGCCGGGGTGACTATGGTGGGCTACACCTTC.

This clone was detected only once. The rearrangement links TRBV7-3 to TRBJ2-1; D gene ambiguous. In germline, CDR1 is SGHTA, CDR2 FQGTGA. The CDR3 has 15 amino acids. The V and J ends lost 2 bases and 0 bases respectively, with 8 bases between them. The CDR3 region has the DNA TGTGCCAGCAGCTTAGCGGTGAGCTCCTACAATGAGCAGTTCTTC. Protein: CASSLAVSSYNEQFF.

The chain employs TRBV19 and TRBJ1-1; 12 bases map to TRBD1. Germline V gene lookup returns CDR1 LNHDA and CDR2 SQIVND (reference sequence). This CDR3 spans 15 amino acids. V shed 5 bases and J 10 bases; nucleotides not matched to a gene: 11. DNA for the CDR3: TGTGCCAGTAGTCGGGACAGGGGGCTCTGGGACGTAGCTTTCTTT. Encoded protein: CASSRDRGLWDVAFF.

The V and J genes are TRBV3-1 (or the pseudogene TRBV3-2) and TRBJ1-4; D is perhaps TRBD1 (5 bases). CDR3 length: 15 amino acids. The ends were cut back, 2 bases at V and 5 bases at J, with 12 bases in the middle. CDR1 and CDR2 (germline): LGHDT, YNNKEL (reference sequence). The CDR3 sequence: CASSQFTGGNEKLFF. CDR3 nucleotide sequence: TGTGCCAGCAGCCAATTCACGGGGGGGAATGAAAAACTGTTTTTT.

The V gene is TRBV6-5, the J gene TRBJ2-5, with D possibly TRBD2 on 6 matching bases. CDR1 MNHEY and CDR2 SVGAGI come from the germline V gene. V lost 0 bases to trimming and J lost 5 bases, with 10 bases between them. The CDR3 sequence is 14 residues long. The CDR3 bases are TGTGCCAGCAGTTACTCACACCGGGGGGAGACCCAGTACTTC. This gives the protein CASSYSHRGETQYF.

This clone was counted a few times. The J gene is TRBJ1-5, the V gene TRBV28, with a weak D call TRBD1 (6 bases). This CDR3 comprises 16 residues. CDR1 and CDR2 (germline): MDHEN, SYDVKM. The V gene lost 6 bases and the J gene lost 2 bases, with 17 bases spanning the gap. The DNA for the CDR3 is TGTGCCAGCAGGTACGATCAGGGGTTTGGCAATCAGCCCCAGCATTTT. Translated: CASRYDQGFGNQPQHF.

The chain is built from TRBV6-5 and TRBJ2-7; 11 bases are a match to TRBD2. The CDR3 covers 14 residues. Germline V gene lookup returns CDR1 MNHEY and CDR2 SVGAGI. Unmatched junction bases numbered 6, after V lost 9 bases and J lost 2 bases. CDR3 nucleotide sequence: TGTGCCAGTAGGGGACTAGCGGAACCCTACGAGCAGTACTTC. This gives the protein CASRGLAEPYEQYF.

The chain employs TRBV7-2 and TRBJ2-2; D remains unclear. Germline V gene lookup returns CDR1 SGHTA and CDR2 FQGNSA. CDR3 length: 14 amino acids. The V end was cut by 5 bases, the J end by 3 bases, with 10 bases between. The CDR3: CASSPVADTGELFF. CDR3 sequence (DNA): TGTGCCAGCAGCCCCGTCGCGGACACCGGGGAGCTGTTTTTT.